Below, one T cell receptor beta chain is given with its context. The sample comes from a study of response to subunit inactivated influenza vaccine. Germline V CDR1 and CDR2: MNHNS, SASEGT. Trimming removed 1 base from V and 8 bases from J; junction bases left unmatched: 8. The CDR3 consists of 16 residues. TCRdb re-derived calls from the RT-PCR reads in MiXCR, one entry per CDR3 protein. The sample includes around 200,000 distinct CDR3 sequences, approximately 12% of them seen just once. Separately, the same data were catalogued under a study of T cells expressing NK-cell markers. As reported in that work: 5'RACE template switching with UMIs produced the TCR beta cDNA. Cells sorted as CD3+CD56+NKG2C+, CD3+CD56+NKG2C- and CD3+CD56-NKG2C+ T cells supplied the TCR beta repertoires.

The V and J genes are TRBV6-1 and TRBJ1-4; 9 positions match TRBD1. Sequencing used CD8+ T cells sorted from PBMCs, obtained 11 to 12 days after vaccination. The sequence derives from a man aged 45-65 years who received an inactivated influenza vaccine. CDR3 in DNA: TGTGCCAGCAGTGAAGGAACCGGGACAGGGAACGAAAAACTGTTTTTT. It encodes CASSEGTGTGNEKLFF.